Each of the 22 T cell receptor beta chains below was sequenced from the same sample in a study of T cells in Graves' hyperthyroidism and ophthalmopathy. The TCR beta CDR3 regions underwent amplification using RNA transcripts as the source. HTBI primers were used for first-round RT-PCR of the TCR CDR3. TCRdb re-derived calls from the multiplex PCR reads in MiXCR, one entry per CDR3 protein. The sample holds roughly 380,000 distinct CDR3 sequences, approximately 15% seen once. The sequenced material came from blood. The origin of the receptors is a young man with Graves' hyperthyroidism that later progressed to Graves' ophthalmopathy.

This clonotype was detected ten times or more. This rearrangement joins TRBV5-1 to TRBJ2-2; 9 bases fit TRBD1. This CDR3 has 16 amino acids. Germline-derived CDR1 and CDR2 are SGHRS and YFSETQ. Trimming cost V 0 bases and J 3 bases; bases outside gene matches: 3. The chain's CDR3 is CASSLARTGDTGELFF. CDR3 sequence (DNA): TGCGCCAGCAGCTTGGCTCGGACAGGGGACACCGGGGAGCTGTTTTTT.

V is TRBV20-1 and J is TRBJ1-1; D is unresolved. Germline-derived CDR1 and CDR2 are DFQATT and SNEGSKA (reference sequence). The CDR3 has 14 amino acids. Deletions cut 3 bases from V and 1 base from J, with 12 bases between. CDR3 bases: TGCAGTGCTAGCCCAGTTGAGGGGAACACTGAAGCTTTCTTT. Translating it yields CSASPVEGNTEAFF.

There are many counts of this clonotype. The chain carries TRBV12-5 and TRBJ1-1, with a weak D call TRBD1 (5 bases). The CDR3 has 14 amino acids. The germline gives CDR1 LGHNT, CDR2 FRNRAP. The V and J ends lost 7 bases and 5 bases respectively, with 17 bases between them. DNA for the CDR3: TGTGCTAGTGATCCCGGATGGGGGAAGACTGAAGCTTTCTTT. It specifies CASDPGWGKTEAFF.

This clonotype was counted at least ten times. The rearrangement uses TRBV11-3 and TRBJ1-1; perhaps TRBD1 as D (5 bases). The V gene's germline CDR1 is SGHNT and CDR2 YENEEA. The V gene lost 7 bases and the J gene lost 11 bases, with 20 bases spanning the gap. The CDR3 consists of 13 residues. The CDR3 sequence: CASTSGTSLSAFF. Here the CDR3 DNA reads TGTGCCAGCACCTCCGGGACGTCGTTGAGTGCTTTCTTT.

The V call is TRBV20-1, the J call TRBJ2-1; 9 bases fit TRBD2. J lost 7 bases, V lost 1 base, and 11 bases had no gene match. The CDR3 spans 16 residues. CDR1 and CDR2 (germline): DFQATT, SNEGSKA (reference sequence). This CDR3 is CSARVYAAGGRNEQFF. CDR3 DNA sequence: TGCAGTGCTAGAGTATATGCAGCGGGGGGTAGAAATGAGCAGTTCTTC.

The CDR3 sequence is CASSAGPRAGDEQYF. The CDR3, as DNA: TGTGCCAGCAGCGCCGGGCCCCGTGCCGGGGACGAGCAGTACTTC. V usage is TRBV25-1 and J usage is TRBJ2-7; D is possibly TRBD2 (5 bases). The ends were cut back, 6 bases at V and 5 bases at J, with 20 bases in the middle. The V gene's germline CDR1 is MGHDK and CDR2 SYGVNS. The CDR3 is 15 residues long.

This clonotype was observed a few times. This sequence joins TRBV20-1 and TRBJ2-7; 10 bases align to TRBD2. The CDR3 loop spans 16 amino acids. With V trimmed by 0 bases and J by 5 bases, 10 bases remained unmatched. Germline CDR1 and CDR2: DFQATT and SNEGSKA (reference sequence). This CDR3 reads CSARDLAGALLHEQYF. The CDR3 DNA sequence: TGCAGTGCTAGAGATCTAGCGGGGGCTCTCTTACACGAGCAGTACTTC.

This chain uses TRBV10-3 with TRBJ1-1, with D hard to call. This CDR3 is built from 12 residues. Germline assignment: CDR1 ENHRY and CDR2 SYGVKD. Trimming stripped 3 bases from V and 7 bases from J, with 9 bases between. The CDR3 is CAISDSDGEAFF. DNA of the CDR3: TGTGCCATCAGTGATTCTGATGGTGAAGCTTTCTTT.

This clonotype has a count of ten or more. This chain links TRBV6-1 with TRBJ2-5; 14 nucleotides align to TRBD2. The CDR3 runs to 18 residues. V lost 8 bases, J lost 1 base, and 12 bases stayed unmatched. The germline V gene encodes CDR1 MNHNS and CDR2 SASEGT. As DNA, the CDR3 is TGTGCCAGCCAACCCCGGACTAGCGGGGGGCCAGTCCAAGAGACCCAGTACTTC. Amino acid sequence: CASQPRTSGGPVQETQYF.

The sample holds many counts of this clonotype. This chain links TRBV12-3 or TRBV12-4 with TRBJ1-3; the match to TRBD1 covers 7 bases. The V and J ends lost 6 bases and 8 bases, in that order; junction bases with no gene match: 7. The length of the CDR3 is 13 residues. CDR3: CASRLDRAYTIYF. As DNA, the CDR3 is TGTGCCAGCAGACTCGACAGGGCCTACACCATATATTTT.

The chain is built from TRBV4-1 and TRBJ2-1; the D gene could be TRBD1 or TRBD2 (5 bases each). The germline V gene encodes CDR1 MGHRA and CDR2 YSYEKL. V lost 4 bases and J lost 0, with 16 bases in between. There are 17 residues in the CDR3. The CDR3, as DNA: TGCGCCAGCAGCCCCCCGGGCGCAGGGAGCTCCTACAATGAGCAGTTCTTC. It is translated as CASSPPGAGSSYNEQFF.

A word on this clonotype: Possible read error: a much larger clone is one base away. The chain is built from TRBV6-1 and TRBJ1-1; a weak D match, TRBD1 (5 bases). The CDR3 is 13 residues long. Germline CDR1 is MNHNS and CDR2 is SASEGT. The CDR3 DNA reads as TGTGCCGGCAGGCCACAGGTCCACACTGAAGCTTTCTTT. Protein sequence: CAGRPQVHTEAFF.

In this sample, this clonotype turned up many times. The rearrangement joins TRBV7-8 to TRBJ2-5, with D perhaps matching TRBD1 or TRBD2 (5 bases each). Per the germline V gene, CDR1 is SGHVS and CDR2 is FQNEAQ. CDR3 length equals 15 residues. The V end lost 1 base, the J end lost 3 bases, and 12 bases lay between the germline ends. CDR3 coding DNA: TGTGCCAGCAGCTTAGTGGACTGGGGGAAAGAGACCCAGTACTTC. This gives the protein CASSLVDWGKETQYF.

This clonotype was seen ten or more times. This chain links TRBV7-9 with TRBJ2-1; D not certain. The CDR3 runs 13 residues. V was trimmed by 5 bases and J by 6 bases, leaving 11 bases between them. Germline assignment: CDR1 SEHNR and CDR2 FQNEAQ (reference sequence). This chain's CDR3 is CASSRGVGNEQFF. The DNA for the CDR3 is TGTGCCAGCAGCCGTGGGGTGGGCAATGAGCAGTTCTTC.

This clonotype was observed many times. V is TRBV20-1 and J is TRBJ2-7, with 7 bases that match TRBD2. CDR1 is DFQATT, CDR2 SNEGSKA, per germline (reference sequence). J lost 0 bases, V lost 5 bases, and 10 bases had no gene match. This CDR3 is built from 15 residues. The CDR3 spells CSAGPSGASSYEQYF. CDR3 bases: TGCAGTGCTGGGCCAAGCGGGGCTAGCTCCTACGAGCAGTACTTC.

The sample holds a few counts of this clonotype. This chain uses TRBV27 with TRBJ2-5; maybe TRBD1 (5 bases). V was pared by 7 bases and J by 4 bases, with 10 bases between. CDR1 and CDR2 from the germline V gene are MNHEY and SMNVEV (reference sequence). The CDR3 is 12 amino acids. The CDR3 nucleotides are TGTGCCAGCACAGACAGTCTAGAGACCCAGTACTTC. Translation: CASTDSLETQYF.

This clonotype was seen more than once but under ten times. This sequence joins TRBV14 and TRBJ1-4; D is unresolved. From germline, CDR1 is SGHDN and CDR2 FVKESK. Trimming removed 4 bases from V and 0 bases from J, with 12 bases in between. The CDR3 is 16 amino acids. The CDR3 here is CASSPSHRATNEKLFF. DNA of the CDR3: TGTGCCAGCAGCCCCTCCCACCGGGCAACTAATGAAAAACTGTTTTTT.

This clonotype was counted many times. The V and J genes are TRBV24-1 and TRBJ1-1, with D maybe TRBD1 (5 bases). The CDR3 runs 13 residues. Germline lookup yields CDR1 KGHDR and CDR2 SFDVKD. V was shortened by 8 bases and J by 4 bases, with 13 bases between the two germline ends. CDR3 bases: TGTGCCACCAAGAGGGCCGGGGGCACTGAAGCTTTCTTT. Protein product: CATKRAGGTEAFF.

There are a few counts of this clonotype. V and J are TRBV30 and TRBJ1-5; TRBD1 is a possible D gene (5 bases). This CDR3 is 14 amino acids long. Per germline, CDR1 GTSNPN and CDR2 SVGIG (reference sequence). V was trimmed by 1 base and J by 4 bases, leaving 11 bases between them. CDR3 amino acids: CAWSADSLNQPQHF. CDR3 bases: TGTGCCTGGAGTGCCGACAGCTTAAATCAGCCCCAGCATTTT. Full variable domain (remainder filled in from reference TRBV30 and TRBJ1-5): SQTIHQWPATLVQPVGSPLSLECTVEGTSNPNLYWYRQAAGRGLQLLFYSVGIGQISSEVPQNLSASRPQDRQFILSSKKLLLSDSGFYLCAWSADSLNQPQHFGDGTRLSIL.

This clonotype was observed a handful of times. The V call is TRBV20-1, the J call TRBJ2-7; D not certain. V was clipped by 0 bases and J by 2 bases, with 11 bases between them. Germline V lookup: CDR1 DFQATT, CDR2 SNEGSKA (reference sequence). This CDR3 has 14 residues. The CDR3 region is CSARDRTLTYEQYF. In nucleotides, the CDR3 is TGCAGTGCTAGAGATCGAACCTTGACCTACGAGCAGTACTTC.

This sequence joins TRBV25-1 and TRBJ1-4; maybe TRBD1 (5 bases). CDR3 length: 16 amino acids. The germline CDR1 and CDR2 sequences are MGHDK and SYGVNS. Trimming left V 0 bases short and J 5 bases short, with 13 bases between. In nucleotides, the CDR3 is TGTGCCAGCAGTGAATATATCTGGGGGGGGAATGAAAAACTGTTTTTT. Amino acid sequence: CASSEYIWGGNEKLFF.

The chain is built from TRBV19 and TRBJ1-6; tentative D call: TRBD1 (5 bases). The V and J ends lost 10 bases and 8 bases respectively, with 15 bases between them. The CDR3 loop spans 13 amino acids. Germline loops: CDR1 LNHDA, CDR2 SQIVND (reference sequence). The CDR3 loop is CATKGREHSPLHF. CDR3 DNA sequence: TGTGCCACTAAAGGCAGGGAGCATTCACCCCTCCACTTT.